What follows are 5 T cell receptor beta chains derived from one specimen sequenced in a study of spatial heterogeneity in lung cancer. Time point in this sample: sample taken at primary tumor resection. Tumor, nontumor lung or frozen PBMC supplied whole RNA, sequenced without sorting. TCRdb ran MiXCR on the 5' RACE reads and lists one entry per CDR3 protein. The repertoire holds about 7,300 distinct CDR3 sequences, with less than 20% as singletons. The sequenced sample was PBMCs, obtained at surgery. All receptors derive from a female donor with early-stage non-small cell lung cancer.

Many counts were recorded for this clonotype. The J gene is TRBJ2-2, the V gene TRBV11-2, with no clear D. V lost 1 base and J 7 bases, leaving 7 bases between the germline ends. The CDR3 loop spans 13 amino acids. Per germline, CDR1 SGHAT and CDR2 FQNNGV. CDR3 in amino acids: CASSLVPYGELFF. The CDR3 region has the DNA TGTGCCAGCAGCTTAGTACCCTACGGGGAGCTGTTTTTT.

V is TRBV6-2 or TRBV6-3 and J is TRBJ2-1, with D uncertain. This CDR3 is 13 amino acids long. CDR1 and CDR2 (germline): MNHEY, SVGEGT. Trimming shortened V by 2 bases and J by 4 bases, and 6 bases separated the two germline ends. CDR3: CASSYASYNEQFF. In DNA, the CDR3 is TGTGCCAGCAGTTACGCTAGTTACAATGAGCAGTTCTTC.

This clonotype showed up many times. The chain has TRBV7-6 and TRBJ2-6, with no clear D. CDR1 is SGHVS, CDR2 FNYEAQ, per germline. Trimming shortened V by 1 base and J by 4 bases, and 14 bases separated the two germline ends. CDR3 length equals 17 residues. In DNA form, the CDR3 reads TGTGCCAGCAGCTTAGATTTAGGCCTCTCAGGGGCCAACGTCCTGACTTTC. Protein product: CASSLDLGLSGANVLTF.

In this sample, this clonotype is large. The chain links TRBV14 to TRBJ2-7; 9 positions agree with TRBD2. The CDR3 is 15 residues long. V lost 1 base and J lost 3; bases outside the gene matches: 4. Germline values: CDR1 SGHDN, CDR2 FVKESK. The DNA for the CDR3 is TGTGCCAGCAGCCAAGCGACTAGCGGTAGCTACGAGCAGTACTTC. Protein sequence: CASSQATSGSYEQYF.

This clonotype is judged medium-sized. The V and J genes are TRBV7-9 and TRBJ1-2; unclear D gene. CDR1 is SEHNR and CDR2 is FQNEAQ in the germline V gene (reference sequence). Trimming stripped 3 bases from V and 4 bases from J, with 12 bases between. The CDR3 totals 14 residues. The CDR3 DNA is TGTGCCAGCAGCTTGAACCCTACCTCCTATGGCTACACCTTC. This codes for CASSLNPTSYGYTF.